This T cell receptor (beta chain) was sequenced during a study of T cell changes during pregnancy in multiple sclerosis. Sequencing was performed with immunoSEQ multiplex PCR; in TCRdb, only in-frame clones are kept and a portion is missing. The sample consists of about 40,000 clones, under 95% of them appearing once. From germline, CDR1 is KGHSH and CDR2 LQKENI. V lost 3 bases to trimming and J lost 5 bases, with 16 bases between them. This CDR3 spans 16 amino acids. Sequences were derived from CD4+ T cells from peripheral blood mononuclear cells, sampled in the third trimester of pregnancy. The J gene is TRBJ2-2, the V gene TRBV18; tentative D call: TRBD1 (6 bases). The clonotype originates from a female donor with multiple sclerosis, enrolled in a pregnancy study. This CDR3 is CASSPTRAGATGELFF. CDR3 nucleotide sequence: TGTGCCAGCTCACCCACCCGGGCAGGGGCGACCGGGGAGCTGTTTTTT.